This TCR beta chain was identified in a study of cytomegalovirus exposure and HLA in healthy donors. Study-level results: CMV antigen specificity was confirmed in vitro for a few CMV-associated chains.

Germline CDR1 is SGHRS and CDR2 is YFSETQ. With 4 bases removed from V and 0 bases from J, the gap between germline ends came to 19 bases. CDR3 length: 17 amino acids. Amplification used 60 Vbeta primers and 13 Jbeta primers. The protocol was immunoSEQ multiplex PCR, while the TCRdb copy is restricted to in-frame clones and leaves out a portion. The sample lists some 90,000 clones, nearly 80% occurring once. As concerns this clone: Its specificity is not known.

Donors in the study were healthy people who gave bone marrow. This sequence originates from a female donor in good health and CMV-seronegative. This rearrangement joins TRBV5-1 to TRBJ1-1, with a weak D call TRBD1 (6 bases). The sequencing input was PBMCs. The CDR3 nucleotides read TGCGCCAGCAGCGCGGACAGAGGAACAGTCATGAACACTGAAGCTTTCTTT. Translated, it gives CASSADRGTVMNTEAFF.